These 13 T cell receptor beta chains were all obtained from the same sample, sequenced in a study of control samples from healthy donors and cancer patients. Produced via immunoSEQ multiplex PCR; TCRdb's table is partial and in-frame only. The sample lists 150,000 to 200,000 clones; 85% to 90% were seen once. Sequenced material: blood. Source of these receptors: a woman aged 25 to 39 in good health.

This chain links TRBV27 with TRBJ2-7, with 7 bases fitting TRBD2. Germline CDR1 MNHEY, CDR2 SMNVEV (reference sequence). After removal of 2 bases from V and 6 bases from J, the junction contained 7 bases not matched to a gene. The CDR3 length is 14 residues. The CDR3 loop is CASSLRREFGEQYF. The CDR3 nucleotides are TGTGCCAGCAGTTTACGGCGGGAGTTTGGCGAGCAGTACTTC.

This sequence joins TRBV5-5 and TRBJ2-1; 9 positions agree with TRBD2. Germline V lookup: CDR1 SGHKS, CDR2 YYEKEE (reference sequence). This CDR3 spans 17 amino acids. V was clipped by 1 base and J by 6 bases; unmatched bases: 11. CDR3 loop: CASSLRGGGGDANEQFF. CDR3 coding DNA: TGTGCCAGCAGCTTGCGGGGTGGCGGGGGGGATGCCAATGAGCAGTTCTTC.

This sequence joins TRBV20-1 and TRBJ2-3; D is uncertain. V was clipped by 6 bases and J by 2 bases, with 6 bases between them. Germline V gene data show CDR1 as DFQATT and CDR2 as SNEGSKA (reference sequence). There are 11 residues in the CDR3. The CDR3 region is CSAVYTDTQYF. CDR3 sequence (DNA): TGCAGTGCGGTGTACACAGATACGCAGTATTTT.

The V call is TRBV5-4, the J call TRBJ1-6; TRBD1 is a possible D gene (5 bases). This CDR3 is built from 14 residues. The V and J ends lost 2 bases and 7 bases respectively, with 10 bases between them. Germline V CDR1 and CDR2: SGHNT, YYREEE (reference sequence). The CDR3 bases are TGTGCCAGCAGCTTTCAGGGAAGCAATTCACCCCTCCACTTT. Its protein product is CASSFQGSNSPLHF.

This clone has just one count. The rearrangement links TRBV10-3 to TRBJ2-7; no clear D. The CDR3 is 12 residues long. Trimming removed 7 bases from V and 2 bases from J, with 9 bases in between. From germline, CDR1 is ENHRY and CDR2 SYGVKD. The CDR3 here is CAITIPPYEQYV. CDR3 coding DNA: TGTGCCATCACAATCCCTCCCTACGAGCAGTACGTC.

V is TRBV28 and J is TRBJ1-1; no firm D call. Trimming shortened V by 10 bases and J by 1 base, and 16 bases separated the two germline ends. This CDR3 is 14 amino acids long. Per germline, CDR1 MDHEN and CDR2 SYDVKM. This CDR3 is CAIKPPIGNTEAFF. DNA of the CDR3: TGTGCCATCAAACCGCCAATCGGGAACACTGAAGCTTTCTTT.

Concerning this clone itself: Other DNA sequences in this specimen translate into the identical CDR3. CDR3 residues: CASSLTTTNEKLFF. The CDR3 region has the DNA TGCGCCAGCAGCTTAACCACAACTAATGAAAAACTGTTTTTT. This sequence joins TRBV4-1 and TRBJ1-4; no clear D gene. CDR1 and CDR2 (germline): MGHRA, YSYEKL. The CDR3 sequence is 14 residues long. With 5 bases removed from V and 0 bases from J, the gap between germline ends came to 7 bases.

The V gene is TRBV3-1 (or the pseudogene TRBV3-2), the J gene TRBJ2-7; D uncertain. The CDR3 extends over 14 amino acids. The germline CDR1 and CDR2 sequences are LGHDT and YNNKEL (reference sequence). V was cut by 1 base and J by 6 bases, with 13 bases left in between. Here the CDR3 DNA reads TGTGCCAGCAGCCAAGGGGCAGGCGATGGCGAGCAGTACGTC. Its translation is CASSQGAGDGEQYV.

This clone appeared once. The V and J genes are TRBV11-2 and TRBJ2-5; D unresolved. The V end was cut by 3 bases, the J end by 0 bases, with 5 bases between. The germline V gene encodes CDR1 SGHAT and CDR2 FQNNGV. This CDR3 is 13 amino acids long. This chain's CDR3 is CASSLGYQETQYF. DNA of the CDR3: TGTGCCAGCAGCTTGGGGTACCAAGAGACCCAGTACTTC.

The rearrangement links TRBV18 to TRBJ1-3; D ambiguous. The CDR3 runs 13 residues. V was cut by 6 bases and J by 5 bases, with 11 bases left in between. Germline V gene data show CDR1 as KGHSH and CDR2 as LQKENI. The CDR3 spells CASSPADRNTIYF. The DNA of the CDR3 is TGTGCCAGCTCCCCCGCGGACCGAAACACCATATATTTT.

The rearrangement joins TRBV6-1 to TRBJ1-1; D is undetermined. The V gene's germline CDR1 is MNHNS and CDR2 SASEGT. CDR3 length: 15 residues. The V end was cut by 0 bases, the J end by 1 base, with 9 bases between. CDR3 region: CASSEAPGANTEAFF. The CDR3, as DNA: TGTGCCAGCAGTGAAGCACCAGGAGCGAACACTGAAGCTTTCTTT.

This chain's CDR3 is CASSQAGLNNEQFF. In DNA, the CDR3 is TGTGCCAGCAGCCAAGCGGGACTAAACAATGAGCAGTTCTTC. The V call is TRBV14, the J call TRBJ2-1; TRBD2 agrees at 7 bases. Trimming cost V 1 base and J 5 bases; bases outside gene matches: 2. Germline lookup yields CDR1 SGHDN and CDR2 FVKESK. This CDR3 contains 14 residues.

The chain employs TRBV5-1 and TRBJ1-2, with 8 bases lining up with TRBD1. The CDR3 covers 13 residues. Germline V gene data show CDR1 as SGHRS and CDR2 as YFSETQ. V dropped 4 bases and J dropped 9; count of bases not matched to a gene: 8. DNA of the CDR3: TGCGCCAGCAGCAGTATTCAGGGGGCGAGCTACACCTTC. Translated, it gives CASSSIQGASYTF.